This T cell receptor (beta chain) was captured by sequencing in a study of blood T cells in healthy people across ages. Primed by a sample-barcoded 5' primer and a J-beta primer mix, a second PCR proceeded for roughly 7 to 12 cycles. A template-switch adaptor with 12 random nucleotides tagged each cDNA molecule. Each CDR3 protein gets one entry after TCRdb re-called the 5' RACE reads with MiXCR. The repertoire has just under 900,000 distinct CDR3 sequences, more than 25% of them found once; the top ten carry roughly a sixth. CDR1 SNHLY and CDR2 FYNNEI come from the germline V gene. The ends were cut back, 1 base at V and 0 bases at J, with 10 bases in the middle. The CDR3 spans 15 residues.

The TCR originated in a woman aged 80 or over in good health. V and J are TRBV2 and TRBJ2-7, with D possibly being TRBD2 (6 bases). Sample: blood. The CDR3 bases are TGTGCCAGCAGTGAAGTCGGAGGGGCCTCCTACGAGCAGTACTTC. Protein sequence: CASSEVGGASYEQYF.